This T cell receptor (beta chain) stems from a study of blood T cell repertoires in COVID-19 (dated by TCRdb to about 2020). Background on the whole study: Samples from collaborators originated in the United States, Italy and Spain and spanned both the acute and convalescent phases of COVID-19. The sample metadata nearly always contained a de-identified subject ID, COVID-19 status, age in years and sex. The material from the prospective study consisted of cDNA or gDNA derived from T cells, B-cell-depleted T cells, or PBMCs. The samples were drawn from the first 160 participants of the ongoing ImmuneRACE study and from 1,200 or so subjects provided by 6 global collaborators. Where available, HLA class I and class II types were obtained from metadata supplied by the sample provider rather than from assay-based typing. Deeply sampled blood TCRbeta repertoires from subjects exposed to, actively infected with, or recovered from COVID-19 were included in the dataset. The repertoires were made available in a free public database intended to serve as a resource for research on the immune response to SARS-CoV-2. The investigation overall reported the following: Clinical and demographic metadata were provided uncurated, with the amount varying by source and participant.

Counted from cysteine to phenylalanine, this CDR3 has 16 amino acids. CDR3 DNA is the only sequence kept; it has 48 bases, read in frame from the first base. CDR1 and CDR2, per the germline V gene, are SGHRS and YFSETQ. The V and J ends are trimmed by 0 bases and 0 bases, leaving 12 bases between them. Whole blood was collected in K2EDTA tubes by collaborating institutions according to the institutions' own protocols. For TCRbeta analysis, collaborator samples were shipped as frozen whole blood, as isolated PBMCs, or as DNA extracted from either sample type. TCRbeta CDR3 regions were amplified from genomic DNA using the immunoSEQ Assay, a bias-controlled multiplex PCR. As for the original processing: Nucleated cell counts per sample were estimated from amplification of reference gene primers within the assay. To quantify the absolute abundance of each unique TCRbeta CDR3 rearrangement, sequence reads were collapsed and filtered. For each sample, productive Simpson clonality was calculated by taking the square root of Simpson's diversity index across productive rearrangements. TCRdb carries this immuneACCESS record with in-frame sequences only. Its versions omit some clonotypes, under half of them owing to an unresolved V gene in the studies checked, with the rest unexplained. V and J calls and clone size come straight from that table; D and trimming were deduced from the DNA. The sample table shows about 67,000 clones, and 86% are seen once. The ten largest clones add up to approximately 4.7% of the sample.

With regard to this clone: There is no known antigen for this receptor. Base qualities were left out, and no much larger clone turns up one base away.

The receptor was isolated from a man aged 50-59 years with active COVID-19. The sample comprised peripheral blood. The sequence links TRBV5-1 to TRBJ1-2, with no confident D gene call. The CDR3 protein sequence reads: CASSLGPGRANYGYTF. The base sequence is TGCGCCAGCAGCTTGGGCCCAGGAAGAGCTAACTATGGCTACACCTTC.